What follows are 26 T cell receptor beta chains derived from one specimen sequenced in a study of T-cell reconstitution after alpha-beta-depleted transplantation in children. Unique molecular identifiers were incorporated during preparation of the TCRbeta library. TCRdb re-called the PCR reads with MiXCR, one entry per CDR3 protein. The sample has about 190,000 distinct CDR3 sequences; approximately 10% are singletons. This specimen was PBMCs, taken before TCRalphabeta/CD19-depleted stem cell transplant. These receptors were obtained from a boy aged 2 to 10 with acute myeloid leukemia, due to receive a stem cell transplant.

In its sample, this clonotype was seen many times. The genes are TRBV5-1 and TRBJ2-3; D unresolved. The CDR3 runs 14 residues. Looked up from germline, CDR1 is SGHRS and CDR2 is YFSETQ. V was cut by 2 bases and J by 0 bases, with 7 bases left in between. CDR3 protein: CASSFMDSTDTQYF. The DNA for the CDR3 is TGCGCCAGCAGCTTTATGGACAGCACAGATACGCAGTATTTT.

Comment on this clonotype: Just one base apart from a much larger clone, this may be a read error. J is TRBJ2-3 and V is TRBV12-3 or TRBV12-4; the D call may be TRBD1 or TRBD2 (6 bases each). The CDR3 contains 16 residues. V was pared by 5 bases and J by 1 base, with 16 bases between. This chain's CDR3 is CASSGGSGARTDTQYF. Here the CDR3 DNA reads TGTGCCAGCAGTGGGGGCTCGGGAGCTCGCACAGATACGCAGTATTTT.

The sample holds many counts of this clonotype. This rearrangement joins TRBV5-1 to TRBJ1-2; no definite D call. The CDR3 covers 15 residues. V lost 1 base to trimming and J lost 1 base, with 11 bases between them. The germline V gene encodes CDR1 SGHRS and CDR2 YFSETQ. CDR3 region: CASSLYSGSNYGYTF. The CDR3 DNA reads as TGCGCCAGCAGCTTGTATTCTGGCAGTAACTATGGCTACACCTTC.

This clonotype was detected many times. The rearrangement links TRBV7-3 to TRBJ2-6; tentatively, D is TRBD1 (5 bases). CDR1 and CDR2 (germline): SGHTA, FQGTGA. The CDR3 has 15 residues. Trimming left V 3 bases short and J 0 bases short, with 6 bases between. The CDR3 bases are TGTGCCAGCAGCTTCCAGGGCTCTGGGGCCAACGTCCTGACTTTC. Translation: CASSFQGSGANVLTF.

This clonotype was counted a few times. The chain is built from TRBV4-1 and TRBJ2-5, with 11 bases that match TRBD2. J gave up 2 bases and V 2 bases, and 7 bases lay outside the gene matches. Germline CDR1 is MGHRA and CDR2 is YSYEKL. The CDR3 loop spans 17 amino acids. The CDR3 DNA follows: TGCGCCAGCAGCCAATCAACCGGGACTAGCGGACAAGAGACCCAGTACTTC. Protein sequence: CASSQSTGTSGQETQYF.

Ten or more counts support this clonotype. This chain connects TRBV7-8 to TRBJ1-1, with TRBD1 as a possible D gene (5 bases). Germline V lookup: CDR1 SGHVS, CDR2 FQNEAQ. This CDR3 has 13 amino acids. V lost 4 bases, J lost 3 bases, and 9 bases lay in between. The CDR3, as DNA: TGTGCCAGCAGCTACACGGGGGACACTGAAGCTTTCTTT. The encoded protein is CASSYTGDTEAFF.

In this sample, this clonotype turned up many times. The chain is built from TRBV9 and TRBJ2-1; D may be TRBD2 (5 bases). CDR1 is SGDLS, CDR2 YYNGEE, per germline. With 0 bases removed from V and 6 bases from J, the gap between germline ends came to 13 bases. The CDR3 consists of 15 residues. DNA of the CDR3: TGTGCCAGCAGCGTAGTGGGGTTAGCGCGCAATGAGCAGTTCTTC. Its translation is CASSVVGLARNEQFF. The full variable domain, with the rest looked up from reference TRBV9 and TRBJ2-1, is DSGVTQTPKHLITATGQRVTLRCSPRSGDLSVYWYQQSLDQGLQFLIQYYNGEERAKGNILERFSAQQFPDLHSELNLSSLELGDSALYFCASSVVGLARNEQFFGPGTRLTVL.

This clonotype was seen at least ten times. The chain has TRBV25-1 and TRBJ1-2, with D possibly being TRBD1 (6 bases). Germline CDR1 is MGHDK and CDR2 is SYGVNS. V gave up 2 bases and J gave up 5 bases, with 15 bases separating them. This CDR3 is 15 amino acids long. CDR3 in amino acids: CASSERGAARYGYTF. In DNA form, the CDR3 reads TGTGCCAGCAGTGAACGGGGGGCGGCTAGGTATGGCTACACCTTC.

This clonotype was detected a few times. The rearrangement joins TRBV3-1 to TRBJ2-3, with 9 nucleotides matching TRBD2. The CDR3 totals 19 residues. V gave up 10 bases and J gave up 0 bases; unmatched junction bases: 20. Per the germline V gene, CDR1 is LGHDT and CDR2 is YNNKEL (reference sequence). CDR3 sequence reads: CATSQGLALSSTSTDTQYF. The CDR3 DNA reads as TGTGCCACCTCCCAAGGACTAGCGTTGTCCTCAACTAGCACAGATACGCAGTATTTT.

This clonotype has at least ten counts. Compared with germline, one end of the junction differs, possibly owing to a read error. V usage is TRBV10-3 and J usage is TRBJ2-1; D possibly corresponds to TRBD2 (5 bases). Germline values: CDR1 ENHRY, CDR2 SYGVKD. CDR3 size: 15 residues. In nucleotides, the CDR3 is TGTGCCATCAGCGAGTCGGGGAGCTACTACAATGAGCAGTTCTTC. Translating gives CAISESGSYYNEQFF.

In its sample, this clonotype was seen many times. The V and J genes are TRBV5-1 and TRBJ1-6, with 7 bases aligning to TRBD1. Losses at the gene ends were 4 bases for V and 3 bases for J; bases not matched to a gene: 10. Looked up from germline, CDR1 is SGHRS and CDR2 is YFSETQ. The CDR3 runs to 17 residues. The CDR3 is CASSQGTGVVYNSPLHF. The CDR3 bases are TGCGCCAGCAGCCAAGGTACAGGGGTCGTCTATAATTCACCCCTCCACTTT.

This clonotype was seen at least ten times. CDR3 nucleotide sequence: TGTGCCAGCAGGCGGCGGAACAGATGGGATACGCAGTATTTT. Its translation is CASRRRNRWDTQYF. The V call is TRBV3-1, the J call TRBJ2-3, with D unresolved. Per germline, CDR1 LGHDT and CDR2 YNNKEL (reference sequence). V gave up 6 bases and J gave up 6 bases, with 16 bases separating them. This CDR3 has 14 amino acids.

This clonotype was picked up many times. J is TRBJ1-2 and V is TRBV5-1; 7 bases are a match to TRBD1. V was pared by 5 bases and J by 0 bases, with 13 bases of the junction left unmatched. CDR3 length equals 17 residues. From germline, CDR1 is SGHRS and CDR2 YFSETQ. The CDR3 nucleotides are TGCGCCAGCAGTTCAGCCCAGGGGGGCCGACCTAACTATGGCTACACCTTC. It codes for CASSSAQGGRPNYGYTF. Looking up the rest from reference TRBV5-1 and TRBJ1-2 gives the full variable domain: KAGVTQTPRYLIKTRGQQVTLSCSPISGHRSVSWYQQTPGQGLQFLFEYFSETQRNKGNFPGRFSGRQFSNSRSEMNVSTLELGDSALYLCASSSAQGGRPNYGYTFGSGTRLTVV.

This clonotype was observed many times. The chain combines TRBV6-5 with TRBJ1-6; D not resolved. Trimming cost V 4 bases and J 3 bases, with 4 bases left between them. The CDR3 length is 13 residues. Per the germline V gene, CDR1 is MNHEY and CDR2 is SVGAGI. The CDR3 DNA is TGTGCCAGCAGTTTCAACTATAATTCACCCCTCCACTTT. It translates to CASSFNYNSPLHF.

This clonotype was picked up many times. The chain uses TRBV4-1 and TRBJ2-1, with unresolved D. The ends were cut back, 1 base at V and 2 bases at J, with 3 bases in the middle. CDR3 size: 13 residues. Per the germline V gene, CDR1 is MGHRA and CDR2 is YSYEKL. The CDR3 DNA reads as TGCGCCAGCAGCCAAGTGGCCTACAATGAGCAGTTCTTC. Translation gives CASSQVAYNEQFF.

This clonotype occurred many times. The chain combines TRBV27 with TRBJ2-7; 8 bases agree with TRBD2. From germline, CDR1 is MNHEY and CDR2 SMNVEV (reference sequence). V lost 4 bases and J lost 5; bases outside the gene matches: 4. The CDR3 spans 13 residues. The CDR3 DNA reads TGTGCCAGCAGTTCGACTAGCGAAGACGAGCAGTACTTC. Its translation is CASSSTSEDEQYF.

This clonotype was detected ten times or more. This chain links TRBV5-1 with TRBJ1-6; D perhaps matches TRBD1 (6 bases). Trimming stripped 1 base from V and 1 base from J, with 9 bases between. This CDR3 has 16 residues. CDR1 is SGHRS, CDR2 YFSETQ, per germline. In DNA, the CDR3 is TGCGCCAGCAGCTTGACCAGGGGTTCCTATAATTCACCCCTCCACTTT. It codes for CASSLTRGSYNSPLHF.

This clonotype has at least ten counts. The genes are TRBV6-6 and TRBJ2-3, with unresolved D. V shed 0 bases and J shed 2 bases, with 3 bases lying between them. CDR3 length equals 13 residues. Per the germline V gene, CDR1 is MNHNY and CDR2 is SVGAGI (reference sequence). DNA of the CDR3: TGTGCCAGCAGTTACTCAGACACAGATACGCAGTATTTT. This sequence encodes CASSYSDTDTQYF.

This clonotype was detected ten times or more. The DNA of the CDR3 is TGCGCCAGCAGCTTTTCGGGGTCCGGGGCCTACGAGCAGTACTTC. Its translation is CASSFSGSGAYEQYF. This chain uses TRBV5-1 with TRBJ2-7; D possibly corresponds to TRBD2 (5 bases). CDR3 length equals 15 residues. V shed 2 bases and J shed 2 bases, with 14 bases lying between them. Germline V lookup: CDR1 SGHRS, CDR2 YFSETQ.

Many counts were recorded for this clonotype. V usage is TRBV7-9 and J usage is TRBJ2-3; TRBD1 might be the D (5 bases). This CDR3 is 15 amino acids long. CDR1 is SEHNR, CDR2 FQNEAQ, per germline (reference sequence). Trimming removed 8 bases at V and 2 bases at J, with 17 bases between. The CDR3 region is CASQGAETFTDTQYF. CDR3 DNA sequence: TGTGCCAGCCAGGGCGCGGAAACCTTCACAGATACGCAGTATTTT.

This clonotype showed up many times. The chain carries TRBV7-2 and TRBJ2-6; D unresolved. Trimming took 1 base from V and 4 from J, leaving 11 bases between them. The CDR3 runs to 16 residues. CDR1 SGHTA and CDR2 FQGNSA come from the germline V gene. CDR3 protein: CASSLEWGTGANVLTF. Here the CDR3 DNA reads TGTGCCAGCAGCTTAGAGTGGGGAACCGGGGCCAACGTCCTGACTTTC.

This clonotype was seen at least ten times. The CDR3 sequence is CASSFQGDRNTEAFF. The CDR3, as DNA: TGTGCCAGCAGCTTTCAAGGGGATCGGAACACTGAAGCTTTCTTT. The chain links TRBV11-2 to TRBJ1-1; D is perhaps TRBD1 (5 bases). Trimming stripped 3 bases from V and 1 base from J, with 12 bases between. The CDR3 spans 15 residues. Germline lookup yields CDR1 SGHAT and CDR2 FQNNGV.

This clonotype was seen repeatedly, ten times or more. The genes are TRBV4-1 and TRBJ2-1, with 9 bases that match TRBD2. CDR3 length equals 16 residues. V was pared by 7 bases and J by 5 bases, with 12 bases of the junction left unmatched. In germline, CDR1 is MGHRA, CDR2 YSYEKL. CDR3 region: CASTSHGLAGNNEQFF. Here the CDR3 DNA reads TGCGCCAGCACCAGTCATGGGCTAGCGGGAAACAATGAGCAGTTCTTC.

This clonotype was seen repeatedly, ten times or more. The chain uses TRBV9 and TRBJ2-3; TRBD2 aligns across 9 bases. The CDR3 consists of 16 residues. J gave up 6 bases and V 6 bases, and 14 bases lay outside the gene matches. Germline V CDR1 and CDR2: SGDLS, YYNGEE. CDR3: CASTDRLAGGDDTQYF. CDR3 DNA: TGTGCCAGCACCGACCGACTCGCGGGGGGGGATGATACGCAGTATTTT.

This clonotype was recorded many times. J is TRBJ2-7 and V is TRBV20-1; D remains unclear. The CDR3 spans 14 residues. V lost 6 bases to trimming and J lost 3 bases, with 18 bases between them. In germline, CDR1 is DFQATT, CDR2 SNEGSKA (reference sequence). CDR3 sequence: CSARPELVNYEQYF. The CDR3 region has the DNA TGCAGTGCACGACCGGAACTGGTTAACTACGAGCAGTACTTC.

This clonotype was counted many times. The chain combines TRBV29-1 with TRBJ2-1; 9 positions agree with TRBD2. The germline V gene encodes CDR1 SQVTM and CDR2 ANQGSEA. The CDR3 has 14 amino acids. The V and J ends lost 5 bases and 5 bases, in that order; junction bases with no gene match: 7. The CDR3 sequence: CSVRSGSSHNEQFF. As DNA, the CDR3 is TGCAGCGTTCGTAGCGGGAGTAGCCACAATGAGCAGTTCTTC.